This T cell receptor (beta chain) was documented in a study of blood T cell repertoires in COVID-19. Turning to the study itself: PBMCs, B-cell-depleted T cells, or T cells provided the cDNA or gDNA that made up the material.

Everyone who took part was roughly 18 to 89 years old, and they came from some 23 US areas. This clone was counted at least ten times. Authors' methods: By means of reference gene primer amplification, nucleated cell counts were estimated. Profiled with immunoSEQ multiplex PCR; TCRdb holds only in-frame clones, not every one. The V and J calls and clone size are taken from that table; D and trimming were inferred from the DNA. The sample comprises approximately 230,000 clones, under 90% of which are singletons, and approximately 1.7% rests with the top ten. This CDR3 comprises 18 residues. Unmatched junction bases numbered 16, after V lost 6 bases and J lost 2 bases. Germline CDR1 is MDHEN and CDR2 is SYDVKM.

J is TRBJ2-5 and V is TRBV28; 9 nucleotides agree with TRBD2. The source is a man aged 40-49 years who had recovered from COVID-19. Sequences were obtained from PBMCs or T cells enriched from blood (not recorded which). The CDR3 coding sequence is TGTGCCAGCAGCTACCTGGTGGGCGGGAGGGGACGACAAGAGACCCAGTACTTC. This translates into CASSYLVGGRGRQETQYF.